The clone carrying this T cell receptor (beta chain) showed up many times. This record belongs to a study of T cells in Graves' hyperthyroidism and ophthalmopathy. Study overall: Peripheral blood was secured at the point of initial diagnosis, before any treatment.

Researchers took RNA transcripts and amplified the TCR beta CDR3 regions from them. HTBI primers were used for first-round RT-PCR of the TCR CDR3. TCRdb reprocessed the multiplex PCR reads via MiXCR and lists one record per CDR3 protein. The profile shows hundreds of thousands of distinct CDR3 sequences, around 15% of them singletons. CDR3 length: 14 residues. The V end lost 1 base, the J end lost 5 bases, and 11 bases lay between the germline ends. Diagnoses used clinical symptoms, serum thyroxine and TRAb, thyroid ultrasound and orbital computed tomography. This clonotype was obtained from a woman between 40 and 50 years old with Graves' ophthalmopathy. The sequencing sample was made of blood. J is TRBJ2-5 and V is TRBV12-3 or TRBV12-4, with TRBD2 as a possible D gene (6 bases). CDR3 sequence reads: CASSLGPSVETQYF. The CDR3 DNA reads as TGTGCCAGCAGTTTAGGACCTAGCGTGGAGACCCAGTACTTC.